The 14 T cell receptor beta chains listed next were all sequenced from one sample in a study of blood T cell repertoires in COVID-19. This table comes from immunoSEQ multiplex PCR, and its TCRdb copy is limited to in-frame clones, with some not included. The repertoire holds 130,000 to 150,000 clones, with about three quarters as singletons. The sequencing sample was made of peripheral blood. These receptors originate from a woman aged 55-70 years with acute or convalescent COVID-19.

This sequence joins TRBV10-1 and TRBJ2-3; 9 nucleotides agree with TRBD2. V was clipped by 4 bases and J by 6 bases; unmatched bases: 5. The CDR3 spans 14 residues. Germline CDR1 is WNHNN and CDR2 is SYGVQD (reference sequence). CDR3 in amino acids: CASSGSGRADTQYF. DNA of the CDR3: TGCGCCAGCAGTGGTAGCGGGAGAGCGGATACGCAGTATTTT.

Here the CDR3 reads CASSAVPGGEKLFF. As DNA, the CDR3 is TGTGCCAGCAGCGCCGTTCCGGGAGGTGAAAAACTGTTTTTT. The chain carries TRBV7-2 and TRBJ1-4; D gene unclear. The germline V gene encodes CDR1 SGHTA and CDR2 FQGNSA. This CDR3 has 14 residues. The germline V and J ends were trimmed by 5 bases and 7 bases, with 14 bases remaining between them.

The chain recombines TRBV27 with TRBJ1-4, with a tentative D call TRBD1 (5 bases). Trimming cost V 3 bases and J 8 bases, with 10 bases left between them. The CDR3 has 13 residues. Germline loops: CDR1 MNHEY, CDR2 SMNVEV (reference sequence). CDR3 sequence reads: CASSFGGGEKLFF. The CDR3, as DNA: TGTGCCAGCAGTTTCGGGGGAGGAGAAAAACTGTTTTTT.

CDR3 in amino acids: CASSFLGQAHYGYTF. In DNA form, the CDR3 reads TGCGCCAGCAGCTTCCTGGGACAGGCCCACTATGGCTACACCTTC. The rearrangement uses TRBV5-1 and TRBJ1-2; TRBD1 agrees at 8 bases. The CDR3 extends over 15 amino acids. The trim removed 2 bases at V and 3 bases at J, leaving 6 bases unmatched. Germline loops: CDR1 SGHRS, CDR2 YFSETQ.

This clone was counted a few times. The chain combines TRBV30 with TRBJ1-1, with D hard to call. Trimming stripped 0 bases from V and 9 bases from J, with 11 bases between. The CDR3 totals 12 residues. The V gene's germline CDR1 is GTSNPN and CDR2 SVGIG (reference sequence). The CDR3, as DNA: TGTGCCTGGAGTGTACTACCGCTGAAAGCTTTCTTT. Residues: CAWSVLPLKAFF. Full variable domain (outside the CDR3, taken from reference TRBV30 and TRBJ1-1): SQTIHQWPATLVQPVGSPLSLECTVEGTSNPNLYWYRQAAGRGLQLLFYSVGIGQISSEVPQNLSASRPQDRQFILSSKKLLLSDSGFYLCAWSVLPLKAFFGQGTRLTVV.

This clone was observed once. The chain uses TRBV27 and TRBJ1-4, with 9 bases identical to TRBD1. V was pared by 5 bases and J by 11 bases, with 15 bases of the junction left unmatched. The length of the CDR3 is 16 residues. CDR1 MNHEY and CDR2 SMNVEV come from the germline V gene (reference sequence). This CDR3 reads CASSTGDRDRFFKLFF. CDR3 coding DNA: TGTGCCAGCAGTACAGGGGACAGGGATCGGTTCTTTAAACTGTTTTTT.

The genes are TRBV7-2 and TRBJ1-5; TRBD1 might be the D (6 bases). The CDR3 has 15 amino acids. CDR1 and CDR2 from the germline V gene are SGHTA and FQGNSA. V was cut by 4 bases and J by 0 bases, with 10 bases left in between. The CDR3 reads CASSWTVHSNQPQHF. CDR3 DNA: TGTGCCAGCAGCTGGACAGTACATAGCAATCAGCCCCAGCATTTT.

V is TRBV4-1 and J is TRBJ1-5, with 7 bases fitting TRBD1. With V trimmed by 4 bases and J by 0 bases, 3 bases remained unmatched. CDR1 and CDR2 from the germline V gene are MGHRA and YSYEKL. There are 15 residues in the CDR3. The CDR3 DNA reads as TGCGCCAGCAGCCCCGGACAGGCTAGCAATCAGCCCCAGCATTTT. As protein: CASSPGQASNQPQHF.

CDR3 bases: TGTGCCAGCAGCCCTAGAGTTCGAGCTTCTGGAAACACCATATATTTT. This gives the protein CASSPRVRASGNTIYF. The chain is built from TRBV7-8 and TRBJ1-3; no reliable D call. V lost 5 bases and J 1 base, leaving 15 bases between the germline ends. The CDR3 has 16 amino acids. Germline loops: CDR1 SGHVS, CDR2 FQNEAQ.

The chain carries TRBV30 and TRBJ1-1, with D perhaps TRBD1 (5 bases). Germline V lookup: CDR1 GTSNPN, CDR2 SVGIG (reference sequence). Trimming removed 8 bases from V and 8 bases from J, with 27 bases in between. The CDR3 has 15 residues. The CDR3 region is CAGTPLPTGRREAFF. Written as DNA, the CDR3 is TGTGCCGGGACTCCTCTTCCCACAGGTAGACGAGAAGCTTTCTTT.

V gene TRBV4-2 combines with J gene TRBJ1-1, with D unresolved. V gave up 0 bases and J gave up 3 bases, with 14 bases separating them. There are 16 residues in the CDR3. The germline V gene encodes CDR1 LGHNA and CDR2 YNFKEQ. CDR3 DNA: TGTGCCAGCAGCCAAGATTCTGCCGAGAGATACACTGAAGCTTTCTTT. This translates into CASSQDSAERYTEAFF.

The chain combines TRBV28 with TRBJ2-1; D perhaps matches TRBD1 (6 bases). Germline values: CDR1 MDHEN, CDR2 SYDVKM. This CDR3 region has 16 residues. Between the trimmed V and J ends, which lost 6 bases and 4 bases, there was a span of 19 bases. DNA of the CDR3: TGTGCCAGCAGCCCTTCAGGGGACCTCGGATACAATGAGCAGTTCTTC. It translates to CASSPSGDLGYNEQFF. Together with reference TRBV28 and TRBJ2-1, the CDR3 gives the full variable domain: DVKVTQSSRYLVKRTGEKVFLECVQDMDHENMFWYRQDPGLGLRLIYFSYDVKMKEKGDIPEGYSVSREKKERFSLILESASTNQTSMYLCASSPSGDLGYNEQFFGPGTRLTVL.

The CDR3 nucleotides read TGTGCCAGCAGACCCTGGTCAGGGAACACTGAAGCTTTCTTT. Amino acids: CASRPWSGNTEAFF. The chain couples TRBV3-1 (or the pseudogene TRBV3-2) to TRBJ1-1; the D is unclear. Germline assignment: CDR1 LGHDT and CDR2 YNNKEL (reference sequence). CDR3 size: 14 residues. With 6 bases removed from V and 1 base from J, the gap between germline ends came to 12 bases.

This chain connects TRBV27 to TRBJ2-6, with a possible D match to TRBD2 (6 bases). V was shortened by 2 bases and J by 0 bases, with 20 bases between the two germline ends. There are 20 residues in the CDR3. Germline values: CDR1 MNHEY, CDR2 SMNVEV (reference sequence). The CDR3 nucleotides are TGTGCCAGCAGTTTAACGGGAGTCCCCTCAGCTAGCTCTGGGGCCAACGTCCTGACTTTC. Encoded protein: CASSLTGVPSASSGANVLTF.